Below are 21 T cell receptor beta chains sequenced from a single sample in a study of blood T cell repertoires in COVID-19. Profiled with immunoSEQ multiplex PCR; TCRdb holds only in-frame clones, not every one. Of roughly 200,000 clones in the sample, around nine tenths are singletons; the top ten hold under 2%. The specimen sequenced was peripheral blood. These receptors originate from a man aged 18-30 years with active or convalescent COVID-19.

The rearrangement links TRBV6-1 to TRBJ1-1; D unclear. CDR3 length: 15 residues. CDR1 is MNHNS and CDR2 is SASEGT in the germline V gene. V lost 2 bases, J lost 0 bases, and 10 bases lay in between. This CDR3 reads CASSEFRILNTEAFF. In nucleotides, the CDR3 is TGTGCCAGCAGTGAATTCAGGATTTTGAACACTGAAGCTTTCTTT.

The CDR3 DNA is TGTGCCAGCAGCTTGGCGGGGACACTTTATAGCAATCAGCCCCAGCATTTT. This sequence encodes CASSLAGTLYSNQPQHF. The V gene is TRBV5-6, the J gene TRBJ1-5; D might be TRBD1 (6 bases). In germline, CDR1 is SGHDT, CDR2 YYEEEE. The CDR3 covers 17 residues. The germline V and J ends were trimmed by 0 bases and 0 bases, with 13 bases remaining between them.

In nucleotides, the CDR3 is TGTGCCTGGAGGTTTGGAGAAGATACGCAGTATTTT. It codes for CAWRFGEDTQYF. V is TRBV30 and J is TRBJ2-3; D is uncertain. Trimming stripped 3 bases from V and 5 bases from J, with 9 bases between. CDR1 and CDR2 (germline): GTSNPN, SVGIG (reference sequence). This CDR3 is built from 12 residues.

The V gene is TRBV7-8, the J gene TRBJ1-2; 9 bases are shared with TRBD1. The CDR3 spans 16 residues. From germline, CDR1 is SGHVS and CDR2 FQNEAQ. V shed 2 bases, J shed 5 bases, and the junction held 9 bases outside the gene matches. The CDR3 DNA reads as TGTGCCAGCAGCTTAAACCCCGGGACAGGGAGTTATGGCTACACCTTC. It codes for CASSLNPGTGSYGYTF. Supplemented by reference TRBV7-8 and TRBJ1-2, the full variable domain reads GAGVSQSPRYKVAKRGQDVALRCDPISGHVSLFWYQQALGQGPEFLTYFQNEAQLDKSGLPSDRFFAERPEGSVSTLKIQRTQQEDSAVYLCASSLNPGTGSYGYTFGSGTRLTVV.

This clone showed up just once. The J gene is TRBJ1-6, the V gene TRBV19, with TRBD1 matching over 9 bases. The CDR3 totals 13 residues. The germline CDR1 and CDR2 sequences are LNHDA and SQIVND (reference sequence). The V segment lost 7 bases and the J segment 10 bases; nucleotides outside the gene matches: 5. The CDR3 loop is CASTTDRGSPLHF. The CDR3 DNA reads TGTGCCAGTACCACCGACAGGGGGTCACCCCTCCACTTT. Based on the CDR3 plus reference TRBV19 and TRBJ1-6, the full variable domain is DGGITQSPKYLFRKEGQNVTLSCEQNLNHDAMYWYRQDPGQGLRLIYYSQIVNDFQKGDIAEGYSVSREKKESFPLTVTSAQKNPTAFYLCASTTDRGSPLHFGNGTRLTVT.

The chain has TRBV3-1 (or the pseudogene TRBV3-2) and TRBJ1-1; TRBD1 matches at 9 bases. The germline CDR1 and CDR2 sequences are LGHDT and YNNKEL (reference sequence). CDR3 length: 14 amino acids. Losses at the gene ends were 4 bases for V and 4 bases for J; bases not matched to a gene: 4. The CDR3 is CASSRDRVGTEAFF. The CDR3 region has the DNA TGTGCCAGCAGCCGGGACAGGGTGGGCACTGAAGCTTTCTTT.

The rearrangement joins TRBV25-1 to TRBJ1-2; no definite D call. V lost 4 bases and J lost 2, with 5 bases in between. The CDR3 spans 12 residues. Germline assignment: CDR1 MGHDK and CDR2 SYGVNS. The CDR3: CASSGSNYGYTF. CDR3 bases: TGTGCCAGCAGTGGTTCAAACTATGGCTACACCTTC.

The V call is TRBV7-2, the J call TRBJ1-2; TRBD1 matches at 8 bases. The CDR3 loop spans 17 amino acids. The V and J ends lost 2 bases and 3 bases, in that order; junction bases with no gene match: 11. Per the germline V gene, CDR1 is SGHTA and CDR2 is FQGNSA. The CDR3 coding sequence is TGTGCCAGCAGCTTATCCGGACAGGGCCCTCTTCACTATGGCTACACCTTC. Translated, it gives CASSLSGQGPLHYGYTF. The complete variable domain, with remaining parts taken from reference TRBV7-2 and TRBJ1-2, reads GAGVSQSPSNKVTEKGKDVELRCDPISGHTALYWYRQSLGQGLEFLIYFQGNSAPDKSGLPSDRFSAERTGGSVSTLTIQRTQQEDSAVYLCASSLSGQGPLHYGYTFGSGTRLTVV.

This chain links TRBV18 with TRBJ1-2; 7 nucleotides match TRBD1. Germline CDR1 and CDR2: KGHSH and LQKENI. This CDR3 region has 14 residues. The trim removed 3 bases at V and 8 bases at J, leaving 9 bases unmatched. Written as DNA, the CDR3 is TGTGCCAGCTCACCCTCAGACAGGGCCGGAGGCTACACCTTC. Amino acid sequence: CASSPSDRAGGYTF.

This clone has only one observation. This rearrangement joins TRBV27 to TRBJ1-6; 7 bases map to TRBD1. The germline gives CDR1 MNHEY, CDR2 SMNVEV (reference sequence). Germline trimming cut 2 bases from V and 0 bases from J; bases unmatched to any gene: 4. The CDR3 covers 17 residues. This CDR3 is CASSLMGQTSYNSPLHF. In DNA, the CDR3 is TGTGCCAGCAGTTTAATGGGACAGACCTCCTATAATTCACCCCTCCACTTT.

The CDR3 sequence: CASSQYSGSIVNEQFF. CDR3 in DNA: TGTGCCAGCAGCCAATATAGCGGGAGTATAGTAAATGAGCAGTTCTTC. V usage is TRBV7-6 and J usage is TRBJ2-1; TRBD2 matches 9 bases. Trimming took 5 bases from V and 7 from J; bases not matched to a gene: 12. CDR3 size: 16 residues. The germline gives CDR1 SGHVS, CDR2 FNYEAQ.

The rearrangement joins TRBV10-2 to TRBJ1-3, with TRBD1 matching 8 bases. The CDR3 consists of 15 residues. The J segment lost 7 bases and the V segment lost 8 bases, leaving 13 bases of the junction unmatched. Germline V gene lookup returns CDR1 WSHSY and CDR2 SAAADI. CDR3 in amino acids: CASCDRQGPLNTIYF. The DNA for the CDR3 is TGCGCCAGCTGCGACCGACAGGGGCCCTTGAACACCATATATTTT.

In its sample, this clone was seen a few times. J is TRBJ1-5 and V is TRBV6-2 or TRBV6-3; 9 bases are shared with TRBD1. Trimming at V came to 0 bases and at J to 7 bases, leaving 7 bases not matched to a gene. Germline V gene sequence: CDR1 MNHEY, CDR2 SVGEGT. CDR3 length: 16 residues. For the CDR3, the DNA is TGTGCCAGCAGTTACTCGGGAACAGGGGGCGAACAGCCCCAGCATTTT. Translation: CASSYSGTGGEQPQHF.

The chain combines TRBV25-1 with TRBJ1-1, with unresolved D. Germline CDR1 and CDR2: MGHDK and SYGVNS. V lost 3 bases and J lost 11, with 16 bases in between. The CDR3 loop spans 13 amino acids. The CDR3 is CASSEPAKGDAFF. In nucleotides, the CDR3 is TGTGCCAGCAGTGAGCCAGCGAAAGGAGACGCTTTCTTT.

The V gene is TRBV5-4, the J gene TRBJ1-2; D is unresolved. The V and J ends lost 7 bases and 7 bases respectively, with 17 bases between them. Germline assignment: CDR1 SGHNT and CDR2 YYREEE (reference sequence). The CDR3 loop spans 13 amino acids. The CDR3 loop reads CASPRGVIGGYTF. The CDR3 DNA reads TGTGCCAGCCCGCGGGGAGTAATTGGTGGCTACACCTTC.

As DNA, the CDR3 is TGTGCCAGTAGATTATTCGGCGGGAGTGGTCTAGATGAGCAGTTCTTC. Encoded protein: CASRLFGGSGLDEQFF. This sequence joins TRBV19 and TRBJ2-1; TRBD2 matches at 7 bases. The V segment lost 6 bases and the J segment 8 bases; nucleotides outside the gene matches: 16. Looked up from germline, CDR1 is LNHDA and CDR2 is SQIVND (reference sequence). The CDR3 is 16 residues long.

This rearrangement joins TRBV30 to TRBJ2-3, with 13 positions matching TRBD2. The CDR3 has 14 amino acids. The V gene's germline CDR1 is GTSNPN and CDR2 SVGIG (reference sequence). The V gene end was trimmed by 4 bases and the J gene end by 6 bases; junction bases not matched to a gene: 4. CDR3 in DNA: TGTGCCTGGAACACACTAGCGGGAGGGGATACGCAGTATTTT. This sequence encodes CAWNTLAGGDTQYF.

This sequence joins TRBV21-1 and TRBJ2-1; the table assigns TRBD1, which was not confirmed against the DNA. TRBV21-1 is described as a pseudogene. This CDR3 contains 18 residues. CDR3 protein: CASSKIRTGTGPYNEQFF. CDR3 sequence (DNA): TGTGCCAGCAGCAAAATACGTACCGGGACAGGACCCTACAATGAGCAGTTCTTC.

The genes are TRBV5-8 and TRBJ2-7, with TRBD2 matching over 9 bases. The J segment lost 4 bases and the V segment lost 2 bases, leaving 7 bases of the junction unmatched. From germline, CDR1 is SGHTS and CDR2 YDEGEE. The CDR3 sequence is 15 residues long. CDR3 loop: CASSLGGRASYEQYF. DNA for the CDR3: TGTGCCAGCAGCTTAGGCGGGAGGGCCAGTTACGAGCAGTACTTC.

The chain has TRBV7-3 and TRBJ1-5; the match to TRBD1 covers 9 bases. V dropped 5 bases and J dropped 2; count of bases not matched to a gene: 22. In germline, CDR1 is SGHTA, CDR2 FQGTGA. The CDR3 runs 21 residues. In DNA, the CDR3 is TGTGCCAGCAGCGCCCGCGCTTCCTTGGGGAGGACAGGGGATTGCAATCAGCCCCAGCATTTT. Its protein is CASSARASLGRTGDCNQPQHF.

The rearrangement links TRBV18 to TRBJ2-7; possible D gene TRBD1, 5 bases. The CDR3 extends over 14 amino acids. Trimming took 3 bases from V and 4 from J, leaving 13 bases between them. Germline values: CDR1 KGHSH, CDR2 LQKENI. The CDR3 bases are TGTGCCAGCTCACCCGTACAGGAGAGTTACGAGCAGTACTTC. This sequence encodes CASSPVQESYEQYF.